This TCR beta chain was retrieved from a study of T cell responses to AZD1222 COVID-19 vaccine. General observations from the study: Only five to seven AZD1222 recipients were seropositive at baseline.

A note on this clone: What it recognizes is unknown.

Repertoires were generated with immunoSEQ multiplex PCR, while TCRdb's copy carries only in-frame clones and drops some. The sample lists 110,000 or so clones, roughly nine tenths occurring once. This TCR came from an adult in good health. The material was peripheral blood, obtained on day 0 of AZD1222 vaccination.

The CDR3 sequence: CASADVNTGELFF. CDR3 coding DNA: TGCGCCAGCGCCGACGTGAACACCGGGGAGCTGTTTTTT. The chain employs TRBV10-1 and TRBJ2-2; D not certain. The CDR3 consists of 13 residues. Between the trimmed V and J ends, which lost 8 bases and 1 base, there was a span of 8 bases. The germline V gene has CDR1 WNHNN and CDR2 SYGVQD (reference sequence).